This paragraph reports one TCR beta chain. As yet, its antigen is unknown. TCRdb's table, derived via immunoSEQ multiplex PCR, lists solely in-frame clones and lacks some. There are 110,000 to 150,000 clones in the sample; about 88% occur only once, and approximately 9.2% lies in the top ten. With 4 bases clipped from V and 0 bases from J, the junction kept 10 bases outside the gene matches. The CDR3 spans 17 residues. CDR1 is SGHDT and CDR2 is YYEEEE in the germline V gene. This record comes from a study of cytomegalovirus exposure and HLA in healthy donors. The donors were part of the roughly 120-subject validation cohort, which stood apart from the 666-subject first cohort. The study, taken as a whole, reports: CMV antigen specificity of a few CMV-associated chains was confirmed in vitro. The listing of roughly 160 TCR beta chains classed them as cytomegalovirus-associated. Later, an analysis found that TCR clusters from the first cohort tended to co-occur in the 90 to 150 validation repertoires.

Source material: PBMCs. The chain links TRBV5-6 to TRBJ1-1; TRBD1 aligns across 9 bases. The TCR comes from a woman under 30 in good health and CMV-seropositive. The CDR3 loop is CASSPMTGGIMNTEAFF. CDR3 DNA: TGTGCCAGCAGCCCCATGACAGGGGGGATCATGAACACTGAAGCTTTCTTT.